Shown below are 29 T cell receptor beta chains from a single sample sequenced in a study of T-cell memory formation after mild COVID-19. Each CDR3 protein is one row after TCRdb ran MiXCR on the 5' RACE reads. Of 380,000 or so distinct CDR3 sequences listed, roughly 13% are singletons. The sequenced material came from PBMCs or a T cell subset sorted from them (not recorded which). Receptor source: a man aged 18 to 35 who had mild COVID-19 (a few samples of this study predate the infection). Cell type and time point are not known.

This clonotype was seen once. A far larger clone is one nucleotide away, so this likely arose from a read error. This chain links TRBV7-2 with TRBJ2-5; D remains unclear. This CDR3 has 11 amino acids. Germline CDR1 is SGHTA and CDR2 is FQGNSA. The CDR3 bases are TGTGACAGCAGCTTAGCAGAGACCCAGTACTTC. It specifies CDSSLAETQYF.

The sample holds a few counts of this clonotype. J is TRBJ1-1 and V is TRBV7-9; possibly TRBD1 for D (6 bases). Germline V gives CDR1 SEHNR, CDR2 FQNEAQ (reference sequence). The CDR3 runs 14 residues. The V end was cut by 1 base, the J end by 4 bases, with 10 bases between. DNA for the CDR3: TGTGCCAGCAGCTTAGGGGGGGCGCCCACTGAAGCTTTCTTT. Translated, it gives CASSLGGAPTEAFF.

This clonotype was found a few times. V is TRBV10-3 and J is TRBJ1-1; D not resolved. Germline V gene data show CDR1 as ENHRY and CDR2 as SYGVKD. Trimming took 0 bases from V and 7 from J, leaving 12 bases between them. The CDR3 sequence is 14 residues long. CDR3 residues: CAISESEDRYEAFF. CDR3 in DNA: TGTGCCATCAGTGAGTCCGAAGATCGGTATGAAGCTTTCTTT.

J is TRBJ2-1 and V is TRBV5-6; 11 bases are shared with TRBD2. Germline V lookup: CDR1 SGHDT, CDR2 YYEEEE. V was pared by 5 bases and J by 8 bases, with 6 bases of the junction left unmatched. There are 14 residues in the CDR3. The CDR3 bases are TGTGCCAGCAGATCAACTAGCGGGGGTTATGAGCAGTTCTTC. Protein product: CASRSTSGGYEQFF.

V and J are TRBV4-1 and TRBJ2-5; D remains unclear. V dropped 2 bases and J dropped 2 bases, with 9 bases sitting between them. Germline assignment: CDR1 MGHRA and CDR2 YSYEKL. CDR3 size: 14 residues. DNA of the CDR3: TGCGCCAGCAGCCAACAGAGAACTCAAGAGACCCAGTACTTC. It translates to CASSQQRTQETQYF.

This clonotype has a handful of counts. The CDR3 is CASRLTGLIEAFF. CDR3 DNA: TGTGCCAGCAGGCTGACAGGGTTAATTGAAGCTTTCTTT. V is TRBV12-3 or TRBV12-4 and J is TRBJ1-1; 7 bases match TRBD1. The V segment lost 6 bases and the J segment 7 bases; nucleotides outside the gene matches: 8. CDR3 length equals 13 residues.

This clonotype came up a few times. V is TRBV10-3 and J is TRBJ1-1; the match to TRBD1 covers 7 bases. The CDR3 has 15 amino acids. CDR1 and CDR2 (germline): ENHRY, SYGVKD. Unmatched junction bases numbered 5, after V lost 2 bases and J lost 2 bases. This CDR3 reads CAISESRGGNTEAFF. The CDR3 region has the DNA TGTGCCATCAGTGAGAGCAGGGGGGGAAACACTGAAGCTTTCTTT.

V gene TRBV5-1 combines with J gene TRBJ2-6, with D perhaps matching TRBD1 (5 bases). V was pared by 4 bases and J by 0 bases, with 14 bases between. Germline lookup yields CDR1 SGHRS and CDR2 YFSETQ. The CDR3 contains 17 residues. This CDR3 is CASSKDTLRSGANVLTF. The DNA of the CDR3 is TGCGCCAGCAGCAAGGACACCTTACGCTCTGGGGCCAACGTCCTGACTTTC.

This clonotype has more than one count but fewer than ten. This CDR3 is CASDWASTDTQYF. The CDR3 nucleotides read TGTGCCAGCGATTGGGCAAGCACAGATACGCAGTATTTT. V and J are TRBV7-9 and TRBJ2-3, with D uncertain. V dropped 8 bases and J dropped 0 bases, with 9 bases sitting between them. The CDR3 is made up of 13 amino acids. Looked up from germline, CDR1 is SEHNR and CDR2 is FQNEAQ (reference sequence).

The rearrangement uses TRBV4-3 and TRBJ2-3; no definite D call. Germline V gene lookup returns CDR1 LGHNA and CDR2 YSLEER. V lost 0 bases to trimming and J lost 2 bases, with 12 bases between them. CDR3 length: 16 amino acids. CDR3 in amino acids: CASSQDIGRPTDTQYF. The CDR3 DNA reads TGCGCCAGCAGCCAAGATATCGGCAGGCCCACAGATACGCAGTATTTT.

The chain joins TRBV20-1 to TRBJ1-2; D is ambiguous. Trimming removed 6 bases at V and 0 bases at J, with 14 bases between. The CDR3 has 14 residues. The germline V gene has CDR1 DFQATT and CDR2 SNEGSKA (reference sequence). The CDR3 region is CSAMMRPTNYGYTF. The CDR3 DNA sequence: TGCAGTGCAATGATGCGACCGACTAACTATGGCTACACCTTC.

This clonotype was seen repeatedly, ten times or more. The gene calls are TRBV7-9 and TRBJ2-3, with 12 bases matching TRBD2. J gave up 2 bases and V 4 bases, and 4 bases lay outside the gene matches. In germline, CDR1 is SEHNR, CDR2 FQNEAQ (reference sequence). This CDR3 contains 16 residues. The CDR3 DNA is TGTGCCAGCAGCTCTACTAGCGGGGGGTCCACAGATACGCAGTATTTT. Translated: CASSSTSGGSTDTQYF.

J is TRBJ1-2 and V is TRBV7-9, with 8 bases that match TRBD1. V trimming: 0 bases; J trimming: 5 bases; junction bases outside the gene matches: 5. This CDR3 is built from 15 residues. CDR1 SEHNR and CDR2 FQNEAQ come from the germline V gene (reference sequence). DNA for the CDR3: TGTGCCAGCAGCTTAGCCCGGGGACAGGAGTATGGCTACACCTTC. Translated: CASSLARGQEYGYTF.

The sample holds one count of this clonotype. CDR3 in DNA: TGTGCCAGCAGTACTCAGCCCGGCCAGCCCCAAGCGATCTACGAGCAGTACTTC. It specifies CASSTQPGQPQAIYEQYF. V is TRBV6-2 or TRBV6-3 and J is TRBJ2-7, with unresolved D. The CDR3 runs to 18 residues. CDR1 and CDR2 (germline): MNHEY, SVGEGT. Trimming cost V 5 bases and J 3 bases, with 26 bases left between them.

This rearrangement joins TRBV4-3 to TRBJ1-1; 7 positions agree with TRBD1. Germline V gene sequence: CDR1 LGHNA, CDR2 YSLEER. The CDR3 contains 13 residues. Trimming at V came to 5 bases and at J to 11 bases, leaving 11 bases not matched to a gene. The CDR3 DNA is TGCGCCAGCAGCGTTCAGGGGGATAGCAGGGCTTTCTTT. Its protein product is CASSVQGDSRAFF.

This clonotype has only a few counts. The rearrangement joins TRBV15 to TRBJ2-5; no clear D gene. The germline V gene has CDR1 LNHNV and CDR2 YYDKDF (reference sequence). The V end lost 8 bases, the J end lost 3 bases, and 16 bases lay between the germline ends. The length of the CDR3 is 14 residues. This chain's CDR3 is CATARKMGEETQYF. CDR3 nucleotides: TGTGCCACCGCGAGGAAGATGGGTGAAGAGACCCAGTACTTC.

The chain employs TRBV4-3 and TRBJ2-2; D unresolved. V lost 0 bases, J lost 2 bases, and 7 bases lay in between. CDR1 is LGHNA and CDR2 is YSLEER in the germline V gene. This CDR3 is 15 amino acids long. CDR3 bases: TGCGCCAGCAGCCAAGAAACACTTAACACCGGGGAGCTGTTTTTT. Translation gives CASSQETLNTGELFF.

This clonotype has more than one count but fewer than ten. This chain links TRBV5-6 with TRBJ2-5; D possibly matches TRBD1 or TRBD2 (5 bases each). The CDR3 runs to 15 residues. Trimming cost V 7 bases and J 0 bases, with 16 bases left between them. Germline CDR1 and CDR2: SGHDT and YYEEEE. DNA for the CDR3: TGTGCCAGCGAACTTACCGGGGCTTACCAAGAGACCCAGTACTTC. Translation: CASELTGAYQETQYF.

This clonotype was recorded many times. The chain joins TRBV12-3 or TRBV12-4 to TRBJ1-2; D possibly corresponds to TRBD1 (5 bases). This CDR3 contains 11 residues. V lost 11 bases and J lost 2, with 9 bases in between. The chain's CDR3 is CASGQNYGYTF. The CDR3 DNA is TGTGCCTCAGGGCAGAACTATGGCTACACCTTC.

The table lists this clonotype with a few counts. V is TRBV20-1 and J is TRBJ2-5, with 9 bases matching TRBD2. Germline V gene lookup returns CDR1 DFQATT and CDR2 SNEGSKA (reference sequence). The CDR3 length is 13 residues. Unmatched junction bases numbered 4, after V lost 6 bases and J lost 2 bases. DNA of the CDR3: TGCAGTGCAATAGCGGGGGCTCAAGAGACCCAGTACTTC. Translation: CSAIAGAQETQYF.

The gene calls are TRBV5-6 and TRBJ1-5, with a tentative D call TRBD1 (6 bases). The CDR3 spans 14 residues. Germline loops: CDR1 SGHDT, CDR2 YYEEEE. V gave up 1 base and J gave up 7 bases, with 12 bases separating them. The chain's CDR3 is CASSLTGMAQPQHF. CDR3 coding DNA: TGTGCCAGCAGCTTGACAGGGATGGCCCAGCCCCAGCATTTT.

This clonotype was observed a handful of times. CDR3 in DNA: TGTGCCAGCAGTCCGGGGACAGAGACCCAGTACTTC. This codes for CASSPGTETQYF. J is TRBJ2-5 and V is TRBV6-5; the D gene could be TRBD1 or TRBD2 (5 bases each). The CDR3 is made up of 12 amino acids. The germline gives CDR1 MNHEY, CDR2 SVGAGI. The germline V and J ends were trimmed by 5 bases and 4 bases, with 8 bases remaining between them.

Only a few counts were recorded for this clonotype. The chain combines TRBV5-1 with TRBJ2-1; D not certain. Germline V CDR1 and CDR2: SGHRS, YFSETQ. The V gene lost 7 bases and the J gene lost 0 bases, with 11 bases spanning the gap. The CDR3 is made up of 14 amino acids. CDR3 amino acids: CASVRTGSYNEQFF. The CDR3 DNA is TGCGCCAGCGTCCGCACGGGCTCCTACAATGAGCAGTTCTTC.

This clonotype showed up just a few times. V and J are TRBV12-3 or TRBV12-4 and TRBJ2-7; D may be TRBD1 or TRBD2 (5 bases each). The CDR3 covers 14 residues. Trimming stripped 3 bases from V and 6 bases from J, with 15 bases between. The CDR3 coding sequence is TGTGCCAGCAGTTTCGGACCGGGGCTTAGCGAGCAGTACGTC. It yields the protein CASSFGPGLSEQYV.

The chain employs TRBV7-2 and TRBJ2-5; D uncertain. The CDR3 spans 13 residues. CDR1 is SGHTA, CDR2 FQGNSA, per germline. V was pared by 3 bases and J by 5 bases, with 10 bases between. CDR3 region: CASSFVVKETQYF. DNA for the CDR3: TGTGCCAGCAGCTTCGTGGTAAAGGAGACCCAGTACTTC.

This clonotype was counted only a few times. The chain has TRBV7-2 and TRBJ1-4; no reliable D call. The CDR3 length is 14 residues. Looked up from germline, CDR1 is SGHTA and CDR2 is FQGNSA. The V and J ends lost 5 bases and 6 bases respectively, with 13 bases between them. CDR3 bases: TGTGCCAGCAGCGAGAGGATTAGGGATGAAAAACTGTTTTTT. This gives the protein CASSERIRDEKLFF. Full variable domain (missing parts from reference TRBV7-2 and TRBJ1-4): GAGVSQSPSNKVTEKGKDVELRCDPISGHTALYWYRQSLGQGLEFLIYFQGNSAPDKSGLPSDRFSAERTGGSVSTLTIQRTQQEDSAVYLCASSERIRDEKLFFGSGTQLSVL.

This clonotype was observed a handful of times. The rearrangement links TRBV7-6 to TRBJ2-5; 7 nucleotides line up with TRBD1. The CDR3 loop spans 17 amino acids. Germline CDR1 reads SGHVS; CDR2 reads FNYEAQ. J gave up 1 base and V 1 base, and 9 bases lay outside the gene matches. The CDR3 coding sequence is TGTGCCAGCAGCTTAGGGCTTACGACAGGGTCCCAAGAGACCCAGTACTTC. Translation: CASSLGLTTGSQETQYF.

J is TRBJ2-1 and V is TRBV5-4, with a weak D call TRBD2 (5 bases). There are 14 residues in the CDR3. The V gene's germline CDR1 is SGHNT and CDR2 YYREEE (reference sequence). The V gene lost 4 bases and the J gene lost 8 bases, with 16 bases spanning the gap. The CDR3 loop is CASSPRAVADEQFF. Written as DNA, the CDR3 is TGTGCCAGCAGCCCGAGGGCGGTTGCCGATGAGCAGTTCTTC.

This clonotype was found many times. The V call is TRBV5-1, the J call TRBJ1-6; D may be TRBD1 (5 bases). Trimming removed 4 bases from V and 8 bases from J, with 10 bases in between. This CDR3 is 13 amino acids long. From germline, CDR1 is SGHRS and CDR2 YFSETQ. The CDR3 DNA reads as TGCGCCAGCAGCGAGGGACGGGATTCACCCCTCCACTTT. Its translation: CASSEGRDSPLHF.